Following are 6 T cell receptor beta chains from one sample sequenced in a study of pediatric ulcerative colitis. TCRdb keeps only in-frame clones here, not all; method: immunoSEQ multiplex PCR. The table lists roughly 64,000 clones, about 90% of them singletons. Sequences were obtained from blood. All receptors derive from a boy aged 5-17 years with severe ulcerative colitis.

The chain uses TRBV5-1 and TRBJ1-1; no reliable D call. The CDR3 covers 14 residues. Trimming stripped 4 bases from V and 1 base from J, with 11 bases between. CDR1 is SGHRS and CDR2 is YFSETQ in the germline V gene. The CDR3 DNA is TGCGCCAGCAGCGCATCCCCCGCGAACACTGAAGCTTTCTTT. Its protein is CASSASPANTEAFF.

V and J are TRBV30 and TRBJ2-1; maybe TRBD1 (5 bases). The V end lost 0 bases, the J end lost 9 bases, and 12 bases lay between the germline ends. Germline CDR1 GTSNPN, CDR2 SVGIG (reference sequence). This CDR3 region has 13 residues. The CDR3 is CAWSVGARGEQFF. The CDR3 DNA sequence: TGTGCCTGGAGTGTAGGTGCTAGGGGTGAGCAGTTCTTC.

V gene TRBV7-2 combines with J gene TRBJ2-2; a possible D gene is TRBD2 (6 bases). CDR3 length: 16 residues. The V end lost 1 base, the J end lost 6 bases, and 15 bases lay between the germline ends. Germline V gene data show CDR1 as SGHTA and CDR2 as FQGNSA. Written as DNA, the CDR3 is TGTGCCAGCAGCTTAGAAGGCGGGAAGTGGGCCGGGGAGCTGTTTTTT. It codes for CASSLEGGKWAGELFF.

This CDR3 is CASSQGLLTEAFF. Here the CDR3 DNA reads TGTGCCAGCAGCCAGGGCCTACTCACTGAAGCTTTCTTT. The gene calls are TRBV5-4 and TRBJ1-1; a possible D gene is TRBD1 (5 bases). Per the germline V gene, CDR1 is SGHNT and CDR2 is YYREEE (reference sequence). This CDR3 is 13 amino acids long. V lost 4 bases to trimming and J lost 4 bases, with 11 bases between them. The variable domain in full, completed from reference TRBV5-4 and TRBJ1-1, reads ETGVTQSPTHLIKTRGQQVTLRCSSQSGHNTVSWYQQALGQGPQFIFQYYREEENGRGNFPPRFSGLQFPNYSSELNVNALELDDSALYLCASSQGLLTEAFFGQGTRLTVV.

This chain links TRBV6-6 with TRBJ2-1; 7 bases align to TRBD2. Per the germline V gene, CDR1 is MNHNY and CDR2 is SVGAGI (reference sequence). The V gene end was trimmed by 2 bases and the J gene end by 2 bases; junction bases not matched to a gene: 3. This CDR3 contains 15 residues. The CDR3 DNA reads TGTGCCAGCAGTTACGATAGCGGGCCCTACAATGAGCAGTTCTTC. As protein: CASSYDSGPYNEQFF.

The chain is built from TRBV5-1 and TRBJ1-1; D is uncertain. Germline CDR1 SGHRS, CDR2 YFSETQ. CDR3 length: 15 amino acids. V lost 0 bases, J lost 1 base, and 10 bases lay in between. CDR3 coding DNA: TGCGCCAGCAGCTTGGAGATAGACTCGAACACTGAAGCTTTCTTT. Its protein product is CASSLEIDSNTEAFF.